Following are 20 T cell receptor beta chains from one sample sequenced in a study of T cell repertoires in cytomegalovirus infection. TCRdb reprocessed the reads with MiXCR, giving one entry per CDR3 protein. The repertoire holds over 450,000 distinct CDR3 sequences, with approximately 10% as singletons. The sample comprised PBMCs. Every receptor here comes from a human donor in good health (CMV status not recorded). Some clones in this sample may be carry-over from other donors' samples.

This clonotype was recorded at least ten times. This rearrangement joins TRBV2 to TRBJ2-5, with unresolved D. The CDR3 length is 11 residues. Trimming shortened V by 7 bases and J by 2 bases, and 5 bases separated the two germline ends. The germline CDR1 and CDR2 sequences are SNHLY and FYNNEI. CDR3 coding DNA: TGTGCCAGCAACTCACAAGAGACCCAGTACTTC. Translating gives CASNSQETQYF.

The chain carries TRBV12-3 or TRBV12-4 and TRBJ1-3; D is ambiguous. The CDR3 spans 14 residues. The V end was cut by 4 bases, the J end by 4 bases, with 11 bases between. The CDR3 sequence is CASSSQRSGNTIYF. CDR3 coding DNA: TGTGCCAGCAGTTCTCAGCGGTCCGGAAACACCATATATTTT.

This clonotype was detected only a few times. The V and J genes are TRBV18 and TRBJ2-1; 9 bases are a match to TRBD1. The CDR3 consists of 18 residues. CDR1 is KGHSH and CDR2 is LQKENI in the germline V gene. J was trimmed by 3 bases and V by 3 bases; bases with no gene match: 12. The CDR3 protein is CASSPNPGQGSYYNEQFF. In DNA, the CDR3 is TGTGCCAGCTCACCTAATCCGGGACAGGGATCGTACTACAATGAGCAGTTCTTC.

The rearrangement uses TRBV29-1 and TRBJ2-5; the D gene is possibly TRBD1 (6 bases). CDR3 size: 11 residues. Trimming removed 7 bases at V and 4 bases at J, with 10 bases between. Looked up from germline, CDR1 is SQVTM and CDR2 is ANQGSEA. CDR3 DNA sequence: TGCAGCGCCTCGGACAGAGAGACCCAGTACTTC. Translation gives CSASDRETQYF.

This clonotype was detected only a few times. A much larger clone differs from this one at a single base, so this may be a read error. J is TRBJ2-7 and V is TRBV7-6, with a tentative D call TRBD1 (6 bases). The CDR3 covers 13 residues. Germline-derived CDR1 and CDR2 are SGHVS and FNYEAQ. The V end lost 1 base, the J end lost 6 bases, and 10 bases lay between the germline ends. CDR3 amino acids: CASSLGDNSEQYF. CDR3 DNA sequence: TGTGCCAGCAGCTTAGGGGACAATTCCGAGCAGTACTTC.

V and J are TRBV28 and TRBJ2-7; possibly TRBD1 for D (6 bases). In germline, CDR1 is MDHEN, CDR2 SYDVKM. This CDR3 region has 14 residues. V gave up 10 bases and J gave up 2 bases, with 18 bases separating them. The CDR3 protein is CATLEGTRAYEQYF. The CDR3 DNA is TGTGCCACCCTTGAAGGGACAAGGGCCTACGAGCAGTACTTC.

The chain joins TRBV28 to TRBJ2-7; 11 bases are a match to TRBD2. Unmatched junction bases numbered 6, after V lost 6 bases and J lost 5 bases. The CDR3 length is 14 residues. The germline gives CDR1 MDHEN, CDR2 SYDVKM. CDR3 region: CASRLSGRANEQYF. The CDR3 coding sequence is TGTGCCAGCAGGCTTAGCGGGAGGGCCAACGAGCAGTACTTC.

The V gene is TRBV19, the J gene TRBJ2-1; D not certain. The V gene lost 6 bases and the J gene lost 2 bases, with 11 bases spanning the gap. The germline V gene encodes CDR1 LNHDA and CDR2 SQIVND (reference sequence). This CDR3 is 14 amino acids long. The CDR3 sequence is CASSLPSTYNEQFF. The CDR3 DNA is TGTGCCAGTAGCCTCCCTTCTACCTACAATGAGCAGTTCTTC.

This clonotype was observed many times. The chain couples TRBV7-9 to TRBJ2-3; D gene ambiguous. CDR3 length equals 14 residues. Germline CDR1 reads SEHNR; CDR2 reads FQNEAQ (reference sequence). The germline V and J ends were trimmed by 5 bases and 4 bases, with 13 bases remaining between them. The CDR3: CASSPNWKADTQYF. CDR3 nucleotides: TGTGCCAGCAGCCCCAATTGGAAGGCAGATACGCAGTATTTT.

The chain links TRBV5-1 to TRBJ2-7; 9 bases line up with TRBD1. The CDR3 runs to 15 residues. The germline V gene encodes CDR1 SGHRS and CDR2 YFSETQ. Unmatched junction bases numbered 11, after V lost 5 bases and J lost 5 bases. The chain's CDR3 is CASRSAGTGFDEQYF. The CDR3 region has the DNA TGCGCCAGCAGATCTGCCGGGACAGGGTTCGACGAGCAGTACTTC.

The chain employs TRBV7-9 and TRBJ1-2; D is ambiguous. V was clipped by 3 bases and J by 7 bases, with 9 bases between them. Germline V lookup: CDR1 SEHNR, CDR2 FQNEAQ (reference sequence). This CDR3 region has 12 residues. CDR3 residues: CASSFIEGGYTF. CDR3 coding DNA: TGTGCCAGCAGCTTCATCGAGGGTGGCTACACCTTC.

This clonotype appeared many times. The chain has TRBV18 and TRBJ2-7; D is perhaps TRBD1 (6 bases). The CDR3 runs 13 residues. V was cut by 5 bases and J by 6 bases, with 14 bases left in between. Per the germline V gene, CDR1 is KGHSH and CDR2 is LQKENI. CDR3 region: CASSWDKTGEQYF. CDR3 DNA: TGTGCCAGCTCATGGGACAAAACTGGCGAGCAGTACTTC.

A remark on this clonotype: A much bigger clone sits one base away, suggesting this may be a read error. The chain links TRBV6-5 to TRBJ1-2; 7 nucleotides line up with TRBD1. CDR1 and CDR2 from the germline V gene are MNHEY and SVGAGI. CDR3 size: 13 residues. CDR3 sequence: CASSLTGRYGNTF. The DNA for the CDR3 is TGTGCCAGCAGTTTGACAGGGCGGTATGGCAACACCTTC.

This clonotype was observed at least ten times. The gene calls are TRBV12-3 or TRBV12-4 and TRBJ2-3; TRBD2 matches 7 bases. V trimming: 6 bases; J trimming: 2 bases; junction bases outside the gene matches: 11. CDR3 length: 16 amino acids. The CDR3 region has the DNA TGTGCCAGCAGATCCTCAGCGGGACTTTCCACAGATACGCAGTATTTT. It translates to CASRSSAGLSTDTQYF.

This clonotype was seen at least ten times. The chain uses TRBV7-9 and TRBJ2-1; D possibly corresponds to TRBD1 (5 bases). V gave up 5 bases and J gave up 8 bases, with 25 bases separating them. The germline gives CDR1 SEHNR, CDR2 FQNEAQ (reference sequence). The CDR3 covers 17 residues. The DNA for the CDR3 is TGTGCCAGCAGCGACCTTGCGGAGTCAGGGCCCGACGATGAGCAGTTCTTC. This gives the protein CASSDLAESGPDDEQFF.

A few counts support this clonotype. The rearrangement joins TRBV6-1 to TRBJ2-7, with D perhaps TRBD2 (5 bases). CDR3 length: 17 amino acids. Germline CDR1 is MNHNS and CDR2 is SASEGT. Trimming took off 6 bases at V and 9 bases at J, with 30 bases between the two ends. The CDR3 DNA reads as TGTGCCAGCAGCCGCGGGTCCACACAACCGCTACGAGTGCTGCAGTACTTC. Its protein product is CASSRGSTQPLRVLQYF.

This clonotype appeared a few times. The rearrangement uses TRBV7-9 and TRBJ2-5, with D perhaps being TRBD1 or TRBD2 (7 bases each). The CDR3 is 15 residues long. V shed 2 bases and J shed 2 bases, with 12 bases lying between them. Germline CDR1 SEHNR, CDR2 FQNEAQ (reference sequence). CDR3 bases: TGTGCCAGCAGCTTAAGGGAGGGGGCGCAAGAGACCCAGTACTTC. It codes for CASSLREGAQETQYF.

This clonotype was seen repeatedly, ten times or more. The chain has TRBV7-8 and TRBJ2-5; 9 positions match TRBD2. The CDR3 runs 15 residues. Germline trimming cut 4 bases from V and 6 bases from J; bases unmatched to any gene: 9. Germline V gene data show CDR1 as SGHVS and CDR2 as FQNEAQ. The CDR3 DNA sequence: TGTGCCAGCAGCTCCTTTAGCGGGGGAGGAAAGACCCAGTACTTC. Encoded protein: CASSSFSGGGKTQYF.

This clonotype showed up many times. V and J are TRBV14 and TRBJ2-1; TRBD2 matches at 12 bases. After removal of 4 bases from V and 5 bases from J, the junction contained 3 bases not matched to a gene. The CDR3 totals 15 residues. Germline CDR1 is SGHDN and CDR2 is FVKESK. In DNA, the CDR3 is TGTGCCAGCAGCCCACGGACTAGCGGGAACAATGAGCAGTTCTTC. It specifies CASSPRTSGNNEQFF.

In this sample, this clonotype turned up many times. The rearrangement joins TRBV7-3 to TRBJ2-1; TRBD2 is a possible D gene (6 bases). Germline CDR1 reads SGHTA; CDR2 reads FQGTGA. Trimming shortened V by 0 bases and J by 5 bases, and 23 bases separated the two germline ends. The CDR3 loop spans 19 amino acids. The CDR3 nucleotides read TGTGCCAGCAGCTTAACGGCTTTATTAGCGGCCCGGGAAGACAATGAGCAGTTCTTC. Amino acids: CASSLTALLAAREDNEQFF.